Listed below are T cell receptor beta chains from one sample, sequenced in a study of lymphopenia after photon versus proton radiotherapy. TCRdb's table, derived via immunoSEQ multiplex PCR, lists solely in-frame clones and lacks some. The repertoire holds roughly 150,000 clones, with 75% to 90% as singletons. This specimen consisted of peripheral blood, obtained from a patient treated with photon-based radiotherapy. The receptors shown here come from a man aged 50-60 years with gastric cancer. Both conserved end residues are part of each CDR3. The D gene is left open where the match is weak. Some rows have no size entry. The others give once, few or many, or a class for an expanded clone.

TRBJ2-3	-	TRBV2	TRBD1	TGTGCCAGCAGGGGACAGGGGGCGAGGGATACGCAGTATTTT	CASRGQGARDTQYF
TRBJ2-3	-	TRBV27	-	TGTGCCACCGAGTCCTTAGGGGGAGGCACAGATACGCAGTATTTT	CATESLGGGTDTQYF
TRBJ1-5	-	TRBV28	-	TGTGCCAGCAGTTTACGACAGACTAGCAATCAGCCCCAGCATTTT	CASSLRQTSNQPQHF
TRBJ2-1	-	TRBV5-6	TRBD2	TGTGCCAGCAGCTTGTTGCGGGAGGGCCGCTACAATGAGCAGTTCTTC	CASSLLREGRYNEQFF
TRBJ1-3	once	TRBV5-1	-	TGCGCCAGCAGCTTGGAGGGCCGGGGTGGAAACACCATATATTTT	CASSLEGRGGNTIYF
TRBJ1-1	-	TRBV5-1	-	TGCGCCAGCATGAGAAGTTTGAACACTGAAGCTTTCTTT	CASMRSLNTEAFF
TRBJ1-1	-	TRBV7-2	-	TGTGCCAGCAGCTTAGGGGGAGGGACTGAAGCTTTCTTT	CASSLGGGTEAFF
TRBJ2-7	-	TRBV7-9	-	TGTGCCAGCGTTCTCCAAGAGGGAGCGGTCCACGAGCAGTACTTC	CASVLQEGAVHEQYF
TRBJ2-1	-	TRBV15	TRBD2	TGTGCCACCAATCCGAGCCCCAGTAGGGGACTAGCCTATAACAGGCATGAGCAGTTCTTC	CATNPSPSRGLAYNRHEQFF
TRBJ2-5	-	TRBV5-1	TRBD2	TGCGCCAGCAGCTTCCAAGCGGGAGGGCAAGAGACCCAGTACTTC	CASSFQAGGQETQYF
TRBJ1-2	-	TRBV9	TRBD1	TGTGCCAGCAGCGGCGACAGGGCCCTTGCGCCCATTAACTATGGCTACACCTTC	CASSGDRALAPINYGYTF
TRBJ1-1	-	TRBV4-1	-	TGCGCCAGCAGCCATCGGGGGGGGACTGAAGCTTTCTTT	CASSHRGGTEAFF
TRBJ2-5	-	TRBV15	-	TGTGCCACCAGCAGAGACGGACCGGCAGGGCCCGAGGGGGAGACCCAGTACTTC	CATSRDGPAGPEGETQYF
TRBJ2-5	-	TRBV5-1	-	TGCGCCAGCAGCTTGAATATCCAAGAGACCCAGTACTTC	CASSLNIQETQYF
TRBJ2-1	-	TRBV9	TRBD2	TGTGCCAGCAGCGAACCGGGACTAGCGGGAGTCGCCAATGAGCAGTTCTTC	CASSEPGLAGVANEQFF
TRBJ2-1	-	TRBV19	-	TGTGCCAGTACCCGGGACACGGCCGGTGATGAGCAGTTCTTC	CASTRDTAGDEQFF
TRBJ2-3	-	TRBV27	TRBD2	TGTGCCAGCAGTCCCGGGACTAGCGGGAGGGCCCAAAAGCGAGATACGCAGTATTTT	CASSPGTSGRAQKRDTQYF
TRBJ2-5	-	TRBV7-3	TRBD2	TGTGCCAGCAGCTTACGCGGGGGGATCCAAGAGACCCAGTACTTC	CASSLRGGIQETQYF
TRBJ2-6	-	TRBV15	-	TGTGCCACCAGCAGATATCCCTCTGGGGCCAACGTCCTGACTTTC	CATSRYPSGANVLTF
TRBJ2-5	-	TRBV7-2	-	TGTGCCAGCAGCCCTGGAGGGCCGGAAGAGACCCAGTACTTC	CASSPGGPEETQYF
TRBJ1-5	few	TRBV7-2	-	TGTGCCAGCAGTCGGCTCGGGGGCAATCAGCCCCAGCATTTT	CASSRLGGNQPQHF
TRBJ2-5	once	TRBV4-3	-	TGCGCCAGCAGCCACTACAGGGGGGAGGGAGAGACCCAGTACTTC	CASSHYRGEGETQYF
TRBJ2-5	once	TRBV7-9	-	TGTGCCAGCAGCCTGGGGGAAGTAGAGGCCCAGTACTTC	CASSLGEVEAQYF
TRBJ2-1	-	TRBV2	TRBD2	TGTGCCAGCAAACTAGCGGGAGTTTACAATGAGCAGTTCTTC	CASKLAGVYNEQFF
TRBJ1-1	once	TRBV5-6	TRBD1	TGTGCCAGCAGCTTAGACAGGGAAACTGAAGCTTTCTTT	CASSLDRETEAFF
TRBJ1-4	-	TRBV21-1	-	TGTGCCAGCAGGGGACAGTTATCCACAACTAATGAAAAACTGTTTTTT	CASRGQLSTTNEKLFF
TRBJ1-5	-	TRBV7-2	-	TGTGCCAGCAGCTTATCCGGGGGCGGAGGTCAGCCCCAGCATTTT	CASSLSGGGGQPQHF
TRBJ1-2	-	TRBV6-5	TRBD1	TGTGCCAGCAGTACTCGGACAGGGGGCTACTATGGCTACACCTTC	CASSTRTGGYYGYTF
TRBJ1-2	-	TRBV15	-	TGTGCCACCAGCAGAGATCAGGCAGGGGTTAACTATGGCTACACCTTC	CATSRDQAGVNYGYTF
TRBJ1-5	-	TRBV2	TRBD1	TGTGCCAGCAGTGAAATGGGACAGGGGGTTGATCAGCCCCAGCATTTT	CASSEMGQGVDQPQHF
TRBJ1-1	-	TRBV7-8	-	TGTGCCAGCAGCTTATCTGGTGGGAACACTGAAGCTTTCTTT	CASSLSGGNTEAFF
TRBJ2-2	-	TRBV5-4	-	TGTGCCAGCAGCCACCTTGGAACCGGGGAGCTGTTTTTT	CASSHLGTGELFF
TRBJ2-3	-	TRBV28	TRBD1	TGTGCCAGCAGTGAGGGGGCGCCCCCAACAGATACGCAGTATTTT	CASSEGAPPTDTQYF
TRBJ1-1	-	TRBV14	-	TGTGCCAGCAGCCAGAGGGGCTTGGGCACTGAAGCTTTCTTT	CASSQRGLGTEAFF
TRBJ1-5	once	TRBV10-3	TRBD1	TGTGCCACCAAAACAGGGGATCAAGCAAATCAGCCCCAGCATTTT	CATKTGDQANQPQHF
TRBJ2-3	-	TRBV29-1	-	TGCAGCGCCGGGCCGGATACGCAGTATTTT	CSAGPDTQYF
TRBJ2-2	-	TRBV11-3	TRBD1	TGTGCCAGCAGCCGAGGGACAGGGACCGGGGAGCTGTTTTTT	CASSRGTGTGELFF